This T cell receptor beta chain derives from a study of T cells after yellow fever vaccination. The sample holds a few counts of this clonotype. Its antigen remains unknown. The CDR3 is 15 amino acids. The germline gives CDR1 SGHAT, CDR2 FQNNGV. Trimming pared 0 bases from V and 2 bases from J, leaving 8 bases between. General study findings and limits: Abundant bulk-derived clonotypes could contaminate FACS-sorted repertoires.

TCRdb re-called the 5' RACE reads with MiXCR, one entry per CDR3 protein. The profile shows approximately 600,000 distinct CDR3 sequences, 10% to 15% of them singletons. The specimen comprised PBMCs, sampled on the day of the yellow fever booster vaccination. The chain has TRBV11-2 and TRBJ2-1, with D unclear. The TCR was taken from a man between 25 and 39 years old who received the YFV17D yellow fever vaccine. This CDR3 is CASSLEGSPYNEQFF. For the CDR3, the DNA is TGTGCCAGCAGCTTAGAAGGGTCTCCCTACAATGAGCAGTTCTTC.